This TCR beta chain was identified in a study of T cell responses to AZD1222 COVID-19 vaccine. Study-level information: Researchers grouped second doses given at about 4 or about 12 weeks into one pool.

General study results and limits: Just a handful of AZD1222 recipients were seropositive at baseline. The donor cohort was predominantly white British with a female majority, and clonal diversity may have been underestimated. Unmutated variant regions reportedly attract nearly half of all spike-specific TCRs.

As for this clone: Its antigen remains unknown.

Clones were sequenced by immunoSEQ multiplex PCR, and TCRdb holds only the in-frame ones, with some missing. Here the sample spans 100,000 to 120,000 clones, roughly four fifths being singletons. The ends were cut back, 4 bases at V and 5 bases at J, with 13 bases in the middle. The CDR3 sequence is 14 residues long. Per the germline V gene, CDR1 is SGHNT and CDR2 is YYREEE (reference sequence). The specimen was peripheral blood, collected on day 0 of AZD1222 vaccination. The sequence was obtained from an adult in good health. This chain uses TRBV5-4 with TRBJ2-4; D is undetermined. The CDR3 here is CASSAGEMENIQYF. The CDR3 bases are TGTGCCAGCAGCGCCGGTGAGATGGAAAACATTCAGTACTTC.